The 3 T cell receptor beta chains below come from one sample, sequenced in a study of memory CD4+ T cells and cytomegalovirus serostatus. The sort gate was single viable CD3+CD4+CD8-CD45RO+ cells for memory CD4+ T cells. Generated by immunoSEQ multiplex PCR, the TCRdb table keeps only in-frame clones and is missing some. The table shows some 52,000 clones, with around 78% occurring only once. Sequenced sample: memory CD4+ T cells from blood. The receptors shown here come from an adult in good health and CMV-seronegative.

For this clone: The same CDR3 can be traced to other DNA sequences in this sample. The chain joins TRBV5-1 to TRBJ2-3; D tentatively fits TRBD1 or TRBD2 (5 bases each). This CDR3 contains 15 residues. The V and J ends lost 2 bases and 3 bases respectively, with 13 bases between them. Germline V gene lookup returns CDR1 SGHRS and CDR2 YFSETQ. The CDR3, as DNA: TGCGCCAGCAGCTTACGAGGGGTGGGGACAGATACGCAGTATTTT. It yields the protein CASSLRGVGTDTQYF.

The chain has TRBV5-4 and TRBJ2-1, with 8 bases fitting TRBD2. This CDR3 comprises 15 residues. From germline, CDR1 is SGHNT and CDR2 YYREEE (reference sequence). Trimming at V came to 0 bases and at J to 5 bases, leaving 4 bases not matched to a gene. CDR3 DNA: TGTGCCAGCAGCTTGGCACCGGGGGGGCACAATGAGCAGTTCTTC. This sequence encodes CASSLAPGGHNEQFF.

This clone was observed a few times. This chain links TRBV19 with TRBJ1-2; no clear D gene. Germline V lookup: CDR1 LNHDA, CDR2 SQIVND (reference sequence). The CDR3 is 11 residues long. The V and J ends lost 10 bases and 3 bases respectively, with 9 bases between them. CDR3 loop: CATSGDYGYTF. The CDR3 DNA reads TGTGCCACCTCCGGGGACTATGGCTACACCTTC. Full variable domain (remainder filled in from reference TRBV19 and TRBJ1-2): DGGITQSPKYLFRKEGQNVTLSCEQNLNHDAMYWYRQDPGQGLRLIYYSQIVNDFQKGDIAEGYSVSREKKESFPLTVTSAQKNPTAFYLCATSGDYGYTFGSGTRLTVV.